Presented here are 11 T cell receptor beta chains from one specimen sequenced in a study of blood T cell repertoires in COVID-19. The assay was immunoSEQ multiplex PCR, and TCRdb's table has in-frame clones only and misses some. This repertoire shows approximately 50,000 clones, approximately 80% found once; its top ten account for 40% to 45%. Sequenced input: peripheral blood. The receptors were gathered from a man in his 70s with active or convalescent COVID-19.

CDR3 sequence (DNA): TGTGCCAGCAGCCCTAGCAGGGAGACCCAGTACTTC. This sequence encodes CASSPSRETQYF. The chain is built from TRBV12-3 or TRBV12-4 and TRBJ2-5; possible D gene TRBD2, 5 bases. The CDR3 is 12 residues long. The V gene lost 6 bases and the J gene lost 5 bases, with 10 bases spanning the gap.

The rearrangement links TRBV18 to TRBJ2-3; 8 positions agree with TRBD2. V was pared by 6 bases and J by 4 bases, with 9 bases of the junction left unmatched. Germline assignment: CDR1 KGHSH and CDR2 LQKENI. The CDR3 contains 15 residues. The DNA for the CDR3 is TGTGCCAGCTCCCACGAGGAGCGGGAGTCAGATACGCAGTATTTT. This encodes CASSHEERESDTQYF.

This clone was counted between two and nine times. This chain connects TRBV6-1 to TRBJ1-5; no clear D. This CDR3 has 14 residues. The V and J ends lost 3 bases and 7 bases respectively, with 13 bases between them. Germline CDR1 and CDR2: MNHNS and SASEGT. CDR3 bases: TGTGCCAGCAGTGACAGGCCCGGGGAGCAGCCCCAGCATTTT. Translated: CASSDRPGEQPQHF.

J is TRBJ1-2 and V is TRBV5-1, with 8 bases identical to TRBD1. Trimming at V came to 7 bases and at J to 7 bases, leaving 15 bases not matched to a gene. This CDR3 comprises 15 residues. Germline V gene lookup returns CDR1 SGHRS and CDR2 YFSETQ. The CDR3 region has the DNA TGCGCCAGCTTTTTGGACAGGGCGGCGGTCGGTGGCTACACCTTC. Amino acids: CASFLDRAAVGGYTF.

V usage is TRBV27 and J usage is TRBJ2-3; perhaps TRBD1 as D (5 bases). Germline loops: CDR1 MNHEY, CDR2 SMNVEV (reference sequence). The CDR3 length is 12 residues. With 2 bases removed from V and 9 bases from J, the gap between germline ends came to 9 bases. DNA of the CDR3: TGTGCCAGCAGTTTACAGGGCAGGACGCAGTATTTT. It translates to CASSLQGRTQYF.

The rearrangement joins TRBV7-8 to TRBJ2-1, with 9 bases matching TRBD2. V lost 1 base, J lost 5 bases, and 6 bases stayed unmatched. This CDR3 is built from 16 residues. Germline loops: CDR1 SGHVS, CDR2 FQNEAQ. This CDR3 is CASSLVGGRADNEQFF. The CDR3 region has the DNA TGTGCCAGCAGCTTAGTTGGCGGGAGGGCCGACAATGAGCAGTTCTTC.

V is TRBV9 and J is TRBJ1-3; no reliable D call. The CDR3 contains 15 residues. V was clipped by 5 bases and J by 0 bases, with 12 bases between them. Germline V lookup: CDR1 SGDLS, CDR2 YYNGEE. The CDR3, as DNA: TGTGCCAGCAGTCCAGACTCTTACTCTGGAAACACCATATATTTT. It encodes CASSPDSYSGNTIYF.

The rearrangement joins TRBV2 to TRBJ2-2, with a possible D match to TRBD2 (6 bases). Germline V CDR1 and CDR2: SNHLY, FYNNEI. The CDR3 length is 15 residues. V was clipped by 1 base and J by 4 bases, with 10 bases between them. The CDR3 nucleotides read TGTGCCAGCAGTGAAGTGACTAGAAGCACCGGGGAGCTGTTTTTT. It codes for CASSEVTRSTGELFF.

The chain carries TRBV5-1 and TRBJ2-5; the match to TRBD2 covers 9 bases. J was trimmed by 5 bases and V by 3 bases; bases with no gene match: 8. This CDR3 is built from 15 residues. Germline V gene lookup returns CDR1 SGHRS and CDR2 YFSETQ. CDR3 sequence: CASSSLAGAVETQYF. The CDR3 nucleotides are TGCGCCAGCAGCTCCTTAGCGGGAGCGGTTGAGACCCAGTACTTC.

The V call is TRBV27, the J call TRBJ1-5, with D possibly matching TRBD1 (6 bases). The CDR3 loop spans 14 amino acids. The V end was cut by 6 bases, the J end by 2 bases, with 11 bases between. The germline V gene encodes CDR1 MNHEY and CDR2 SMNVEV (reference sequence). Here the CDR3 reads CASSSGVGNQPQHF. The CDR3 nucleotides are TGTGCCAGCAGCTCAGGGGTAGGCAATCAGCCCCAGCATTTT.

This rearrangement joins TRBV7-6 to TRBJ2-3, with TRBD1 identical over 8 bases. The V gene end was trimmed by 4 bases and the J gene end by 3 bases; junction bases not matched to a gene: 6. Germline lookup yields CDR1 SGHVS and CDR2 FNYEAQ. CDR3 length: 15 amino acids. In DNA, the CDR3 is TGTGCCAGCAGCTACGGACAGGGCTTTACAGATACGCAGTATTTT. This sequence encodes CASSYGQGFTDTQYF.